This entry concerns a single TCR beta chain. The antigen remains unidentified. Some clones are missing from TCRdb's copy, which holds only in-frame ones; the method was immunoSEQ multiplex PCR. In the table there are fewer than 45,000 clones, roughly 78% of which are singletons. Cyclophosphamide on days +3 and +4 followed busulfan-fludarabine conditioning and a marrow graft. Germline loops: CDR1 SGHDT, CDR2 YYEEEE. The V end was cut by 4 bases, the J end by 7 bases, with 10 bases between. The CDR3 length is 12 residues. This sample stems from a study of T cells after posttransplantation cyclophosphamide. Findings and caveats of the study: TRB overlap between skin or GI tissue T cells and blood was limited. TRB clonality was highly associated with recipient CMV seropositivity and reactivation. Later blood repertoires were often dominated by clones from the donor CD8+ memory compartment.

This receptor was obtained from a female patient in her thirties or forties who received an allogeneic stem cell transplant from a related donor, was CMV-positive, and had no GVHD. Part of the T cell pool may stem from the graft donor. The rearrangement uses TRBV5-6 and TRBJ2-3, with D tentatively TRBD1 (6 bases). Sequences were derived from CD4+ T cells sorted from blood, sampled 1903 days after a stem cell transplant with posttransplant cyclophosphamide. CDR3 sequence: CASSPTGYTQYF. The CDR3 DNA is TGTGCCAGCAGCCCGACAGGCTATACGCAGTATTTT.